One and the same sample provided the 27 T cell receptor beta chains below, sequenced in a study of identical twins. TCRdb redid the calling of the 5' RACE reads with MiXCR, one entry per CDR3 protein. The sample includes 1,800,000 or so distinct CDR3 sequences, about 32% of them seen just once. Specimen: cord blood. These receptors came from a newborn girl in good health.

This clonotype was counted a few times. This sequence joins TRBV7-9 and TRBJ2-3; 10 nucleotides agree with TRBD1. The CDR3 sequence is 15 residues long. CDR1 is SEHNR and CDR2 is FQNEAQ in the germline V gene (reference sequence). Trimming at V came to 6 bases and at J to 3 bases, leaving 6 bases not matched to a gene. In nucleotides, the CDR3 is TGTGCCAGCAGGAATGACAGGGGGCCAACAGATACGCAGTATTTT. It translates to CASRNDRGPTDTQYF.

This chain joins TRBV10-3 and TRBJ1-2; 8 nucleotides align to TRBD1. Germline V gives CDR1 ENHRY, CDR2 SYGVKD. CDR3 length equals 15 residues. V was pared by 0 bases and J by 7 bases, with 7 bases of the junction left unmatched. The CDR3 reads CAISESSTGAGGYTF. Written as DNA, the CDR3 is TGTGCCATCAGTGAGTCCTCGACAGGGGCTGGTGGCTACACCTTC.

The sample holds one count of this clonotype. The chain is built from TRBV10-3 and TRBJ2-4; 9 bases are a match to TRBD1. The J call may be wrong; the DNA end is better matched by TRBJ2-5. The germline V gene has CDR1 ENHRY and CDR2 SYGVKD. This CDR3 spans 13 amino acids. The CDR3 bases are TGTGCCACGGATCGGACAGGGGAAGAGACCCAGTACTTC. Its translation: CATDRTGEETQYF.

This clonotype was seen ten or more times. This chain connects TRBV29-1 to TRBJ2-1, with D unclear. The CDR3 spans 12 residues. Germline assignment: CDR1 SQVTM and CDR2 ANQGSEA. V was trimmed by 6 bases and J by 5 bases, leaving 11 bases between them. CDR3 protein: CSVSDGHNEQFF. The CDR3 nucleotides are TGCAGCGTGTCGGACGGCCACAATGAGCAGTTCTTC.

The rearrangement joins TRBV28 to TRBJ2-3; 13 bases agree with TRBD2. V lost 7 bases and J lost 7; bases outside the gene matches: 11. The CDR3 runs 16 residues. Germline V gene lookup returns CDR1 MDHEN and CDR2 SYDVKM. CDR3 nucleotides: TGTGCCAGCACCGTAGCGGGGACTAGCGGGATGTATACGCAGTATTTT. This sequence encodes CASTVAGTSGMYTQYF.

This clonotype has a count of ten or more. The chain couples TRBV10-3 to TRBJ1-2, with D possibly matching TRBD1 (5 bases). CDR3 length: 11 amino acids. Looked up from germline, CDR1 is ENHRY and CDR2 is SYGVKD. V lost 8 bases and J lost 6, with 10 bases in between. CDR3 region: CAIGLGDGYTF. As DNA, the CDR3 is TGTGCCATCGGTTTGGGGGATGGCTACACCTTC.

V is TRBV12-3 or TRBV12-4 and J is TRBJ1-2, with a possible D match to TRBD1 (6 bases). V lost 5 bases, J lost 3 bases, and 13 bases lay in between. The CDR3 spans 14 residues. The CDR3 DNA follows: TGTGCCAGCAGTGGACAGCCCACTGACTATGGCTACACCTTC. It is translated as CASSGQPTDYGYTF.

In the case of this clonotype: Mismatch with germline at one junction end may stem from a read error. The V and J genes are TRBV20-1 and TRBJ2-1, with D perhaps matching TRBD2 (6 bases). Germline V gene sequence: CDR1 DFQATT, CDR2 SNEGSKA (reference sequence). The CDR3 consists of 13 residues. The chain's CDR3 is CSAGGGDHNEQFF. The CDR3 DNA is TGTAGTGCTGGCGGAGGGGACCATAATGAGCAGTTCTTC.

The chain has TRBV20-1 and TRBJ2-3; perhaps D is TRBD1 or TRBD2 (5 bases each). CDR1 and CDR2 from the germline V gene are DFQATT and SNEGSKA (reference sequence). This CDR3 spans 14 amino acids. V was cut by 6 bases and J by 1 base, with 14 bases left in between. The DNA for the CDR3 is TGCAGTGCGGGCTCGGGGCGGCGCACAGATACGCAGTATTTT. Its protein is CSAGSGRRTDTQYF.

The chain is built from TRBV10-3 and TRBJ1-1; 8 bases map to TRBD1. J gave up 4 bases and V 10 bases, and 5 bases lay outside the gene matches. Germline CDR1 ENHRY, CDR2 SYGVKD. This CDR3 comprises 12 residues. The CDR3 DNA is TGTGCCAGCCGGACAGGGACCACTGAAGCTTTCTTT. It is translated as CASRTGTTEAFF.

This clonotype was seen a few times. The V call is TRBV5-1, the J call TRBJ1-1, with unresolved D. V lost 0 bases to trimming and J lost 7 bases, with 7 bases between them. The CDR3 loop spans 12 amino acids. In germline, CDR1 is SGHRS, CDR2 YFSETQ. CDR3 protein: CASSLAEGEAFF. CDR3 coding DNA: TGCGCCAGCAGCTTGGCTGAAGGTGAAGCTTTCTTT.

The CDR3 DNA reads as TGCAGTGCTAGACAACAGATCAGGGGGTCACCCCTCCACTTT. This gives the protein CSARQQIRGSPLHF. V and J are TRBV20-1 and TRBJ1-6; 7 bases are shared with TRBD1. From germline, CDR1 is DFQATT and CDR2 SNEGSKA (reference sequence). The CDR3 spans 14 residues. After removal of 2 bases from V and 10 bases from J, the junction contained 8 bases not matched to a gene.

V and J are TRBV2 and TRBJ2-5; 10 nucleotides line up with TRBD2. The CDR3 has 15 residues. Losses at the gene ends were 6 bases for V and 5 bases for J; bases not matched to a gene: 9. The germline CDR1 and CDR2 sequences are SNHLY and FYNNEI. Written as DNA, the CDR3 is TGTGCCAGCAGCGAATTCCCGACTAGCGGGGAGACCCAGTACTTC. It codes for CASSEFPTSGETQYF. Based on the CDR3 plus reference TRBV2 and TRBJ2-5, the full variable domain is EPEVTQTPSHQVTQMGQEVILRCVPISNHLYFYWYRQILGQKVEFLVSFYNNEISEKSEIFDDQFSVERPDGSNFTLKIRSTKLEDSAMYFCASSEFPTSGETQYFGPGTRLLVL.

Regarding this clonotype: At one boundary the junction diverges from the germline segment, which might be a read error. CDR3 coding DNA: TGTGCCAGCAGCCAAGACCACTCCTCCAATGAGCAGTTCTTC. It is translated as CASSQDHSSNEQFF. This rearrangement joins TRBV3-1 to TRBJ2-1; D is unclear. CDR1 and CDR2 from the germline V gene are LGHDT and YNNKEL (reference sequence). The CDR3 runs 14 residues.

The chain couples TRBV6-2 or TRBV6-3 to TRBJ2-3, with D uncertain. The CDR3 totals 15 residues. Between the trimmed V and J ends, which lost 2 bases and 4 bases, there was a span of 13 bases. The germline CDR1 and CDR2 sequences are MNHEY and SVGEGT. The CDR3 nucleotides read TGTGCCAGCAGTTACGGACGATCCCCCCCAGATACGCAGTATTTT. This codes for CASSYGRSPPDTQYF.

V usage is TRBV7-2 and J usage is TRBJ2-7; D is possibly TRBD2 (7 bases). Trimming removed 1 base at V and 4 bases at J, with 17 bases between. The CDR3 contains 16 residues. The germline CDR1 and CDR2 sequences are SGHTA and FQGNSA. The CDR3 sequence: CASSLVGGGRAYEQYF. The CDR3 nucleotides read TGTGCCAGCAGCTTAGTGGGGGGCGGGAGAGCTTACGAGCAGTACTTC.

The chain joins TRBV12-3 or TRBV12-4 to TRBJ2-2; 8 bases fit TRBD2. With 2 bases clipped from V and 6 bases from J, the junction kept 5 bases outside the gene matches. The CDR3 length is 15 residues. The DNA for the CDR3 is TGTGCCAGCAGTTTATGGGCGGGGGGATCCGGGGAGCTGTTTTTT. The encoded protein is CASSLWAGGSGELFF.

V usage is TRBV14 and J usage is TRBJ1-1; no definite D call. The CDR3 loop spans 17 amino acids. V lost 3 bases and J lost 3, with 20 bases in between. CDR1 and CDR2 (germline): SGHDN, FVKESK. The CDR3 region is CASSHRRVWQADTEAFF. The DNA of the CDR3 is TGTGCCAGCAGCCATAGGAGGGTGTGGCAGGCGGACACTGAAGCTTTCTTT. The full variable domain, its missing parts supplied by reference TRBV14 and TRBJ1-1, is EAGVTQFPSHSVIEKGQTVTLRCDPISGHDNLYWYRRVMGKEIKFLLHFVKESKQDESGMPNNRFLAERTGGTYSTLKVQPAELEDSGVYFCASSHRRVWQADTEAFFGQGTRLTVV.

This clonotype occurred a few times. The V gene is TRBV5-1, the J gene TRBJ2-1; 7 nucleotides align to TRBD1. V gave up 3 bases and J gave up 4 bases; unmatched junction bases: 4. The CDR3 is 14 residues long. The germline V gene has CDR1 SGHRS and CDR2 YFSETQ. This CDR3 is CASSSETGYNEQFF. The CDR3 DNA sequence: TGCGCCAGCAGCTCTGAGACAGGGTACAATGAGCAGTTCTTC.

A note on this clonotype: The junction departs from germline at one end; a sequencing error may be responsible. The chain joins TRBV20-1 to TRBJ2-2; D is uncertain. From germline, CDR1 is DFQATT and CDR2 SNEGSKA (reference sequence). CDR3 size: 13 residues. CDR3: CSARGPYTGELFF. DNA for the CDR3: TGCAGTGCGAGAGGACCCTACACCGGGGAGCTGTTTTTT.

This clonotype has more than one count but fewer than ten. The gene calls are TRBV7-9 and TRBJ2-5; 9 bases agree with TRBD2. This CDR3 is 15 amino acids long. With 3 bases clipped from V and 5 bases from J, the junction kept 7 bases outside the gene matches. The germline V gene encodes CDR1 SEHNR and CDR2 FQNEAQ (reference sequence). In nucleotides, the CDR3 is TGTGCCAGCAGCTTCGTAGCGGGAGTGGGGGAGACCCAGTACTTC. This translates into CASSFVAGVGETQYF.

The V gene is TRBV27, the J gene TRBJ1-5; 7 nucleotides agree with TRBD1. The germline V gene has CDR1 MNHEY and CDR2 SMNVEV (reference sequence). CDR3 length: 14 amino acids. The junction had 3 bases not matched to a gene; V was cut back by 3 bases and J by 4 bases. The CDR3 region is CASSFDRENQPQHF. The CDR3 DNA reads TGTGCCAGCAGTTTCGACAGGGAGAATCAGCCCCAGCATTTT.

This clonotype was counted ten times or more. The CDR3 DNA reads TGTGCCAGCAGCCAAAGGTTGGCCACTAGCACAGATACGCAGTATTTT. As protein: CASSQRLATSTDTQYF. V gene TRBV4-2 combines with J gene TRBJ2-3; no definite D call. The CDR3 extends over 16 amino acids. Germline loops: CDR1 LGHNA, CDR2 YNFKEQ. Between the trimmed V and J ends, which lost 2 bases and 0 bases, there was a span of 12 bases.

This chain joins TRBV24-1 and TRBJ2-1; D perhaps matches TRBD2 (5 bases). Germline V lookup: CDR1 KGHDR, CDR2 SFDVKD. This CDR3 contains 13 residues. The V gene lost 1 base and the J gene lost 10 bases, with 10 bases spanning the gap. CDR3 DNA sequence: TGTGCCACCAGTGATTTCCCCGTAGCGGAGCAGTTCTTC. This gives the protein CATSDFPVAEQFF.

A word on this clonotype: The germline gene is not matched at one end of the junction; a read error may be the cause. The gene calls are TRBV3-1 and TRBJ2-1; 10 bases align to TRBD2. Germline CDR1 LGHDT, CDR2 YNNKEL (reference sequence). The CDR3 spans 17 residues. CDR3 DNA sequence: TGTGTCAGCAGCCGGTGGGATTCTAGCGGGGGAAACAATGAGCAGTTCTTC. Residues: CVSSRWDSSGGNNEQFF.

This clonotype has at least ten counts. V is TRBV12-3 or TRBV12-4 and J is TRBJ2-7; no reliable D call. The CDR3 is 15 residues long. V shed 8 bases and J shed 3 bases, with 20 bases lying between them. CDR3 coding DNA: TGTGCCAGCTGGATGCCGATGTCTAACTACTACGAGCAGTACTTC. This encodes CASWMPMSNYYEQYF.

The rearrangement joins TRBV30 to TRBJ1-4; D is ambiguous. V was trimmed by 0 bases and J by 2 bases, leaving 4 bases between them. The CDR3 totals 13 residues. Germline V gene data show CDR1 as GTSNPN and CDR2 as SVGIG (reference sequence). The CDR3 here is CAWSVATNEKLFF. CDR3 DNA sequence: TGTGCCTGGAGTGTTGCTACTAATGAAAAACTGTTTTTT.